A single sample gave rise to the 19 T cell receptor beta chains below, sequenced in a study of shared clonotypes between healthy human individuals. Here immunoSEQ multiplex PCR was the method, and the copy in TCRdb shows in-frame clones only, minus some. The sample lists about 2,500,000 clones, just over 90% occurring once. Material: naive CD4+ T cells sorted from blood. Subset specified: CD45RA+ positively selected. Receptor source: a man younger than 35 in good health.

The chain uses TRBV10-3 and TRBJ1-6, with TRBD1 matching 9 bases. The germline V gene has CDR1 ENHRY and CDR2 SYGVKD. The V and J ends lost 3 bases and 10 bases, in that order; junction bases with no gene match: 13. The CDR3 has 17 amino acids. The CDR3 coding sequence is TGTGCCATCAGTGAAGACCCTCCGGGACAGGGAGGATCACCCCTCCACTTT. This sequence encodes CAISEDPPGQGGSPLHF.

V gene TRBV2 combines with J gene TRBJ2-4, with 15 bases that match TRBD2. This CDR3 is built from 19 residues. Germline V gene lookup returns CDR1 SNHLY and CDR2 FYNNEI. The J segment lost 0 bases and the V segment lost 5 bases, leaving 8 bases of the junction unmatched. The CDR3 DNA follows: TGTGCCAGCAGTTGGACTAGCGGGGGGGAAACGTTAGCCAAAAACATTCAGTACTTC. This codes for CASSWTSGGETLAKNIQYF.

J is TRBJ2-5 and V is TRBV13; TRBD2 aligns across 8 bases. CDR1 is PRHDT, CDR2 FYEKMQ, per germline (reference sequence). The CDR3 sequence is 17 residues long. V was clipped by 5 bases and J by 0 bases; unmatched bases: 11. The CDR3 loop is CASSRPFGGRNQETQYF. CDR3 nucleotide sequence: TGTGCCAGCAGCCGGCCCTTCGGCGGGAGGAACCAAGAGACCCAGTACTTC.

CDR3 amino acids: CASTCRNRAYEQYF. The CDR3, as DNA: TGTGCCAGCACCTGCCGGAACAGGGCTTACGAGCAGTACTTC. V is TRBV21-1 and J is TRBJ2-7; the D call of TRBD1 is as the table states it, not checked on the DNA. TRBV21-1 has pseudogene status. The CDR3 covers 14 residues.

This rearrangement joins TRBV11-2 to TRBJ1-1; D remains unclear. Trimming left V 0 bases short and J 5 bases short, with 13 bases between. The CDR3 length is 15 residues. CDR1 is SGHAT, CDR2 FQNNGV, per germline. The CDR3 sequence: CASSLDLPDGTEAFF. CDR3 bases: TGTGCCAGCAGCTTAGATCTTCCAGATGGTACTGAAGCTTTCTTT. Filled out from reference TRBV11-2 and TRBJ1-1, the complete variable domain reads EAGVAQSPRYKIIEKRQSVAFWCNPISGHATLYWYQQILGQGPKLLIQFQNNGVVDDSQLPKDRFSAERLKGVDSTLKIQPAKLEDSAVYLCASSLDLPDGTEAFFGQGTRLTVV.

V is TRBV4-2 and J is TRBJ1-4; D remains ambiguous. The CDR3 contains 15 residues. From germline, CDR1 is LGHNA and CDR2 YNFKEQ. Trimming cost V 1 base and J 6 bases, with 12 bases left between them. This CDR3 reads CASSQGSGVDEKLFF. The CDR3 bases are TGTGCCAGCAGCCAAGGGAGCGGGGTCGATGAAAAACTGTTTTTT.

CDR3 in amino acids: CASVETGGGGYTF. The CDR3 DNA reads TGCGCCAGCGTAGAGACAGGGGGCGGTGGCTACACCTTC. J is TRBJ1-2 and V is TRBV10-2, with 10 positions matching TRBD1. Germline CDR1 is WSHSY and CDR2 is SAAADI. The CDR3 consists of 13 residues. The trim removed 8 bases at V and 7 bases at J, leaving 7 bases unmatched.

This clone was seen a handful of times. The gene calls are TRBV9 and TRBJ1-1; D is undetermined. Trimming left V 7 bases short and J 0 bases short, with 10 bases between. The CDR3 runs to 13 residues. Germline assignment: CDR1 SGDLS and CDR2 YYNGEE. Here the CDR3 reads CASGNMMNTEAFF. The CDR3 DNA reads as TGTGCCAGCGGGAATATGATGAACACTGAAGCTTTCTTT.

In this sample, this clone turned up once. J is TRBJ1-2 and V is TRBV21-1; the table calls TRBD1, which could not be checked here. TRBV21-1 is listed as a pseudogene. This CDR3 comprises 14 residues. CDR3 amino acids: CASSKEARGFHYTF. CDR3 DNA sequence: TGTGCCAGCAGCAAAGAGGCCAGGGGGTTTCACTACACCTTC.

The rearrangement uses TRBV5-1 and TRBJ2-7; 11 nucleotides line up with TRBD1. The V gene end was trimmed by 4 bases and the J gene end by 6 bases; junction bases not matched to a gene: 6. This CDR3 spans 14 amino acids. Per germline, CDR1 SGHRS and CDR2 YFSETQ. Here the CDR3 DNA reads TGCGCCAGCAGCCCCGGGACAGGGGGGGGCGAGCAGTACTTC. Translated, it gives CASSPGTGGGEQYF.

This clone was seen just once. The chain joins TRBV10-3 to TRBJ2-1, with 10 bases that match TRBD2. Germline lookup yields CDR1 ENHRY and CDR2 SYGVKD. J was trimmed by 10 bases and V by 6 bases; bases with no gene match: 6. The length of the CDR3 is 13 residues. CDR3 amino acids: CAIRPSGGDEQFF. The CDR3 DNA sequence: TGTGCCATCAGACCTAGCGGGGGAGACGAGCAGTTCTTC.

The chain employs TRBV4-3 and TRBJ2-2; D assignment may be TRBD1 or TRBD2 (5 bases each). The V and J ends lost 3 bases and 6 bases respectively, with 11 bases between them. CDR3 length equals 14 residues. Germline V lookup: CDR1 LGHNA, CDR2 YSLEER. This chain's CDR3 is CASSQGPIAGELFF. CDR3 coding DNA: TGCGCCAGCAGCCAGGGACCGATAGCCGGGGAGCTGTTTTTT.

V gene TRBV5-6 combines with J gene TRBJ1-1, with a weak D call TRBD1 (6 bases). The CDR3 is 13 amino acids. Per the germline V gene, CDR1 is SGHDT and CDR2 is YYEEEE. Trimming left V 1 base short and J 6 bases short, with 10 bases between. CDR3 nucleotides: TGTGCCAGCAGCTTGTGGGGGGGCCCTGAAGCTTTCTTT. It yields the protein CASSLWGGPEAFF. The variable domain in full, with the rest retrieved from reference TRBV5-6 and TRBJ1-1, is DAGVTQSPTHLIKTRGQQVTLRCSPKSGHDTVSWYQQALGQGPQFIFQYYEEEERQRGNFPDRFSGHQFPNYSSELNVNALLLGDSALYLCASSLWGGPEAFFGQGTRLTVV.

The rearrangement joins TRBV4-1 to TRBJ1-3; no definite D call. The CDR3 spans 15 residues. The V end lost 0 bases, the J end lost 5 bases, and 11 bases lay between the germline ends. CDR1 is MGHRA and CDR2 is YSYEKL in the germline V gene. CDR3 coding DNA: TGCGCCAGCAGCCAAGAGCCAGCCCTGAGAAACACCATATATTTT. Its protein is CASSQEPALRNTIYF.

The chain uses TRBV6-1 and TRBJ1-6; D unresolved. This CDR3 spans 14 amino acids. The V end lost 4 bases, the J end lost 5 bases, and 9 bases lay between the germline ends. Per the germline V gene, CDR1 is MNHNS and CDR2 is SASEGT. Here the CDR3 DNA reads TGTGCCAGCAGTGGGACGGTGAATAATTCACCCCTCCACTTT. Encoded protein: CASSGTVNNSPLHF.

The chain has TRBV18 and TRBJ2-7; 10 bases line up with TRBD2. Germline V lookup: CDR1 KGHSH, CDR2 LQKENI. The CDR3 totals 14 residues. V lost 5 bases, J lost 6 bases, and 7 bases stayed unmatched. CDR3 region: CASSGSSGSGEQYF. In DNA form, the CDR3 reads TGTGCCAGCTCAGGATCTAGCGGGAGCGGCGAGCAGTACTTC.

The rearrangement uses TRBV5-4 and TRBJ2-7, with TRBD2 matching 8 bases. Trimming cost V 4 bases and J 5 bases; bases outside gene matches: 8. Per germline, CDR1 SGHNT and CDR2 YYREEE (reference sequence). This CDR3 is 14 amino acids long. CDR3 sequence: CASSSTSGSNEQYF. In DNA form, the CDR3 reads TGTGCCAGCAGCAGTACTAGCGGCAGTAACGAGCAGTACTTC. Together with reference TRBV5-4 and TRBJ2-7, the CDR3 gives the full variable domain: ETGVTQSPTHLIKTRGQQVTLRCSSQSGHNTVSWYQQALGQGPQFIFQYYREEENGRGNFPPRFSGLQFPNYSSELNVNALELDDSALYLCASSSTSGSNEQYFGPGTRLTVT.

V gene TRBV30 combines with J gene TRBJ1-5; no clear D gene. V was shortened by 0 bases and J by 6 bases, with 12 bases between the two germline ends. The CDR3 spans 14 residues. Per the germline V gene, CDR1 is GTSNPN and CDR2 is SVGIG (reference sequence). Here the CDR3 reads CAWSVDPGRQPQHF. The DNA for the CDR3 is TGTGCCTGGAGTGTAGATCCAGGACGTCAGCCCCAGCATTTT. The variable domain in full, completed from reference TRBV30 and TRBJ1-5, reads SQTIHQWPATLVQPVGSPLSLECTVEGTSNPNLYWYRQAAGRGLQLLFYSVGIGQISSEVPQNLSASRPQDRQFILSSKKLLLSDSGFYLCAWSVDPGRQPQHFGDGTRLSIL.

The genes are TRBV10-2 and TRBJ2-7, with D hard to call. Germline CDR1 reads WSHSY; CDR2 reads SAAADI. Trimming took off 1 base at V and 3 bases at J, with 13 bases between the two ends. The CDR3 sequence is 15 residues long. The CDR3 is CASSEYYGPFYEQYF. In DNA form, the CDR3 reads TGCGCCAGCAGTGAGTATTACGGGCCGTTCTACGAGCAGTACTTC.